Listed below are T cell receptor beta chains from one sample, sequenced in a study of metastatic and nonmetastatic thyroid tumors. TCRdb re-clonotyped the PCR reads through MiXCR. Among 30,000 or so clones listed, more than 20% were seen once. Sequencing was performed on blood. The receptor set was obtained from a female donor with papillary thyroid cancer or a benign thyroid nodule (not recorded which). Some clones in this sample may be carry-over from other donors' samples. Each CDR3 is given with its conserved first and last residue. D genes are given only for firm matches. Expanded clones get a size class; other rows say once, few or many, or leave the size out.

clone size,V gene,D gene,J gene,CDR3 DNA,CDR3 protein
medium-sized,TRBV20-1,TRBD1,TRBJ2-7,TGCAGTGCGACTACCGGGACAGGGGCCGAGCAGTACTTC,CSATTGTGAEQYF
few,TRBV27,.,TRBJ2-7,TGTGCCTGCAGTGCAGCAGGGGTGTACGAGCAGTACTTC,CACSAAGVYEQYF
many,TRBV6-1,.,TRBJ2-1,TGTGCCAGCAGCTCCGGGGCGGGAAATTACAATGAGCAGTTCTTC,CASSSGAGNYNEQFF
many,TRBV18,.,TRBJ2-7,TGTGCCAGCTCACCTGAGAGAAACGAGCAGTACTTC,CASSPERNEQYF
many,TRBV5-4,TRBD2,TRBJ2-1,TGTGCCAGCAGCTTGTGGCGGGAGAGATCCTACAATGAGCAGTTCTTC,CASSLWRERSYNEQFF
.,TRBV11-2,.,TRBJ2-3,TGTGCCAGCATCCGACCGTGCCTTAGCACAGATACGCAGTATTTT,CASIRPCLSTDTQYF
many,TRBV27,TRBD1,TRBJ1-5,TGTGCCAGCAGTTTAGCGCAGGGGGCGAGCAATCAGCCCCAGCATTTT,CASSLAQGASNQPQHF
.,TRBV19,.,TRBJ1-5,TGTGCCAGAAGTATAGGACCGACTCAGCCCGAGCATTTT,CARSIGPTQPEHF
.,TRBV20-1,.,TRBJ1-1,TGCAGTGATTCGGAAACAGGGCCGAGGAACACCGAAGCTTTCTTT,CSDSETGPRNTEAFF
few,TRBV2,.,TRBJ1-2,TGTGCCAGCAGCGTCCACAGGGTGGATATTGGCTACACCTTC,CASSVHRVDIGYTF
many,TRBV25-1,.,TRBJ2-1,TGTGCCAGCAGTGATCCTAGGGGGGTCGGGCAGTTCTTC,CASSDPRGVGQFF
medium-sized,TRBV30,TRBD1,TRBJ1-2,TGTGCCTGGACCGGACAGGGGGCGGTCGGCTACACCTTC,CAWTGQGAVGYTF
.,TRBV25-1,.,TRBJ1-5,TGTGCCAGCAATAGCAGTCACCACATTCAGCACCAGCATTTT,CASNSSHHIQHQHF
.,TRBV28,TRBD1,TRBJ2-7,TGTGCCAGCAGTTTTTCGGGACAGGGTTCCTACGAGCAGTACTTC,CASSFSGQGSYEQYF
many,TRBV27,.,TRBJ2-2,TGTGCCAGCAGCTCCCTTTTGAACACCGGGGAGCTGTTTTTT,CASSSLLNTGELFF
.,TRBV20-1,.,TRBJ1-6,TGCAGTGCCTGTAAAGTGCTCGGGACACCCCTCCAATTT,CSACKVLGTPLQF
many,TRBV6-4,TRBD2,TRBJ2-3,TGTGCCAGCAGTGGAGGAGCGGGAGAGGCCACAGATACGCAGTATTTT,CASSGGAGEATDTQYF
many,TRBV28,.,TRBJ2-2,TGTGCCAGCAGAAACACCGGGGAGCTGTTTTTT,CASRNTGELFF
many,TRBV30,.,TRBJ1-1,TGTGCCTGGAGTGGGCAGAGGAACACTGAAGCTTTCTTT,CAWSGQRNTEAFF
many,TRBV10-3,.,TRBJ2-7,TGTGCCATCAGTGAGTCGCCGGCGGATTACGAGCAGTACTTC,CAISESPADYEQYF
.,TRBV27,.,TRBJ2-6,TGTGCCAGCAGCCCTCCGGGACATGGTTTCTCTGGGGCCAACTTCCTGACTTTC,CASSPPGHGFSGANFLTF
.,TRBV6-2/TRBV6-3,TRBD1,TRBJ2-5,TGTGCCAGCAGTCTCGACAGGGCTACCCAGTACTTC,CASSLDRATQYF
.,TRBV9,.,TRBJ2-3,TGTGCCAGCTCTTCATCGGGAGTCTTAGATACGCAGTATTTT,CASSSSGVLDTQYF
few,TRBV12-3/TRBV12-4,.,TRBJ1-2,TGTGCCAGCAGCCGCCCACAGACCGGGGGCTACACCTTC,CASSRPQTGGYTF
few,TRBV19,.,TRBJ2-1,TGTGCCAGTAGTATAGCTTGCTTAGGGCAGTTCTTC,CASSIACLGQFF
many,TRBV20-1,TRBD2,TRBJ2-5,TGCAGTGCTAGAGATTGGTACACAAGACTAGCGGGAGGCCAGGGGGAGACCCAGTACTTC,CSARDWYTRLAGGQGETQYF
many,TRBV4-3,TRBD2,TRBJ2-7,TGCGCCAGCAGCCAATGGGGAGGGGCCCGCTACGAGCAGTACTTC,CASSQWGGARYEQYF
medium-sized,TRBV6-2/TRBV6-3,.,TRBJ2-7,TGTGCCAGCAGTTTGGACGGGCATCAGCACTCCTACGAGCAGTACTTC,CASSLDGHQHSYEQYF
many,TRBV2,.,TRBJ2-3,TGTGCCAGCAGCTTTAGCGGAGCTAGCACAGATACGCAGTATTTT,CASSFSGASTDTQYF
many,TRBV16,.,TRBJ2-3,TGTGCCAGCAGCCGAAATCCCCCCGGGCTAGCGAACACAGATACGCAGTATTTT,CASSRNPPGLANTDTQYF
many,TRBV6-6,.,TRBJ1-1,TGTGCCAGCAGTTACTCTTGGGGGAACACTGAAGCTTTCTTT,CASSYSWGNTEAFF
.,TRBV18,TRBD1,TRBJ1-6,TGTGCCAACTCACCAGTGACAGGGGTTAATTCACCCCTCCACTTT,CANSPVTGVNSPLHF
many,TRBV29-1,.,TRBJ1-1,TGCAGCGTTGAACTCAGCATGAACACTGAAGCTTTCTTT,CSVELSMNTEAFF
many,TRBV20-1,TRBD2,TRBJ2-3,TGCAGTGCTAGGGGGACTAGCGGGAAAACAGATACGCAGTATTTT,CSARGTSGKTDTQYF
many,TRBV27,TRBD1,TRBJ1-4,TGTGCCAGCAGTTTATATGGTCAGGGGGTAACTGAAAAACTGTTTTTT,CASSLYGQGVTEKLFF
.,TRBV6-2/TRBV6-3,TRBD2,TRBJ2-7,TGTGCCAGAAGAACTTCCCAACCGGGACTAGCGGGAGGTTTCCCCTACGAGCAGTACTTC,CARRTSQPGLAGGFPYEQYF
many,TRBV11-2,TRBD2,TRBJ2-3,TGTGCCAGCAGCCCGCTCGGGGGGGGTCGAACAGATACGCAGTATTTT,CASSPLGGGRTDTQYF
many,TRBV27,.,TRBJ1-5,TGTGCCAGCAGTTTCTTAGGTAATGGCAATCAGCCCCAGCATTTT,CASSFLGNGNQPQHF
.,TRBV9,.,TRBJ1-1,TGTGCCAGCAGCGCACCAAAGGCGGGGGTGAACACTGATGGTTTCTTT,CASSAPKAGVNTDGFF
few,TRBV6-1,.,TRBJ2-6,TGTGCCAGCAGCAGATCCCCTAAACCGTCTGGGGCCAACGTCCTGACTTTC,CASSRSPKPSGANVLTF
many,TRBV7-9,.,TRBJ2-7,TGTGCCAGCAGCTTAGCTCGGTTGGGGACCTACGAGCAGTACTTC,CASSLARLGTYEQYF
many,TRBV19,.,TRBJ2-7,TGTGCCAGTAGTATAGTCCCGGGACAAACCTACGAGCAGTACTTC,CASSIVPGQTYEQYF
.,TRBV3-1,.,TRBJ2-7,TGTTCCAGCCGCCAATCGGCGCGTAGGGTGGAGCAGTACTTC,CSSRQSARRVEQYF